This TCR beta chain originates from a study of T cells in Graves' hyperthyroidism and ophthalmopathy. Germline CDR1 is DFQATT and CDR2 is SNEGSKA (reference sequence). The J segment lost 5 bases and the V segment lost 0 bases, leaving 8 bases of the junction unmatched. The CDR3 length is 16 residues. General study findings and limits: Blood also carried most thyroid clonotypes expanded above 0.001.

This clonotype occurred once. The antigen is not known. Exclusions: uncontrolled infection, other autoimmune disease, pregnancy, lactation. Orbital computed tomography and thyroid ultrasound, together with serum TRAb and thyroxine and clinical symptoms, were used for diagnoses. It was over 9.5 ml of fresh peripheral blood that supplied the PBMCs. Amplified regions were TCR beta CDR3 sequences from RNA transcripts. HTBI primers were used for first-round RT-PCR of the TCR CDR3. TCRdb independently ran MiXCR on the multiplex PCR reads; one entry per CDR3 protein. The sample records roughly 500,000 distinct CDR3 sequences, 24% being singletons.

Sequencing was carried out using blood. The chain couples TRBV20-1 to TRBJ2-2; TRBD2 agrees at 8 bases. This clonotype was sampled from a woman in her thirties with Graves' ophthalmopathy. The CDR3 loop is CSARDIAGKETGELFF. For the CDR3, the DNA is TGCAGTGCTAGAGATATAGCGGGAAAGGAGACCGGGGAGCTGTTTTTT.